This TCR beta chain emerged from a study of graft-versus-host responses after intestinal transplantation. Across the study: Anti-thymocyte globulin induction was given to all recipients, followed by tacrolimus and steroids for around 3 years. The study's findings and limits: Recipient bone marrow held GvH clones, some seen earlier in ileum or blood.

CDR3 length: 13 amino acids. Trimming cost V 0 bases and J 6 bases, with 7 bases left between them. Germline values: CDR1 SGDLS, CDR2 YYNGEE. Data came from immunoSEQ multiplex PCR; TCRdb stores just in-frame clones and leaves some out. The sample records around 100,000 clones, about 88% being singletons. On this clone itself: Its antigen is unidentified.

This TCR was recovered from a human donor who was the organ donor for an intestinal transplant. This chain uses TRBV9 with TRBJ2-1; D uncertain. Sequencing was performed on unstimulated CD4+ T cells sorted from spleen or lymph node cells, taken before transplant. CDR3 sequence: CASSVAQLNEQFF. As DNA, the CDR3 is TGTGCCAGCAGCGTAGCGCAGCTCAATGAGCAGTTCTTC.